This T cell receptor beta chain was obtained from a study of T-cell reconstitution after alpha-beta-depleted transplantation in children. As regards this clonotype: Its specificity is not known.

Overall study findings and caveats: After transplant, at about two months, alpha-beta T cells were reportedly derived from several hundred expanded graft clones. The origin of high day-60 TCRbeta diversity in some patients lay in surviving recipient T cells and thymic progenitors. T-cell counts and diversity were attributed mostly to newly produced T cells one year after transplant.

Germline V gene data show CDR1 as SGHRS and CDR2 as YFSETQ. The CDR3 has 15 amino acids. V dropped 4 bases and J dropped 0; count of bases not matched to a gene: 7. During its preparation, the TCRbeta library received unique molecular identifiers. In TCRdb, the PCR reads were re-called with MiXCR into one record per CDR3 protein. The table records hundreds of thousands of distinct CDR3 sequences, about 23% of them present only once. The V and J genes are TRBV5-1 and TRBJ2-7; 7 bases line up with TRBD2. This TCR was sampled from a girl aged 2 to 10 with Fanconi anemia, due to receive a stem cell transplant. Specimen: PBMCs, collected before TCRalphabeta/CD19-depleted stem cell transplant. CDR3: CASSPGRVLSYEQYF. In DNA form, the CDR3 reads TGCGCCAGCAGCCCGGGGAGGGTCCTCTCCTACGAGCAGTACTTC.